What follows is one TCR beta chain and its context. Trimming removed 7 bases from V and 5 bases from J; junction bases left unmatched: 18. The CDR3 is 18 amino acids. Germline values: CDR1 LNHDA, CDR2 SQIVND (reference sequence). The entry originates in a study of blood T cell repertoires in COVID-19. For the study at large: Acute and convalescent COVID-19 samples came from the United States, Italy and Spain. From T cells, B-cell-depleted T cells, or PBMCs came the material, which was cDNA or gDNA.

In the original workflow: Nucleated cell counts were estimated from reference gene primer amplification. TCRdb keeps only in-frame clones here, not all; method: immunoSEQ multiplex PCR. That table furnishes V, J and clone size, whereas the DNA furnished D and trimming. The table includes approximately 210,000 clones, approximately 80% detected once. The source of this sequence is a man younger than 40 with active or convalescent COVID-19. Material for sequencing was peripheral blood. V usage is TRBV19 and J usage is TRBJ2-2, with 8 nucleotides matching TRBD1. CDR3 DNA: TGTGCCAGTACCTCCGACAGGGGTAAAGACTGGGTAACCGGGGAGCTGTTTTTT. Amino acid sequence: CASTSDRGKDWVTGELFF.